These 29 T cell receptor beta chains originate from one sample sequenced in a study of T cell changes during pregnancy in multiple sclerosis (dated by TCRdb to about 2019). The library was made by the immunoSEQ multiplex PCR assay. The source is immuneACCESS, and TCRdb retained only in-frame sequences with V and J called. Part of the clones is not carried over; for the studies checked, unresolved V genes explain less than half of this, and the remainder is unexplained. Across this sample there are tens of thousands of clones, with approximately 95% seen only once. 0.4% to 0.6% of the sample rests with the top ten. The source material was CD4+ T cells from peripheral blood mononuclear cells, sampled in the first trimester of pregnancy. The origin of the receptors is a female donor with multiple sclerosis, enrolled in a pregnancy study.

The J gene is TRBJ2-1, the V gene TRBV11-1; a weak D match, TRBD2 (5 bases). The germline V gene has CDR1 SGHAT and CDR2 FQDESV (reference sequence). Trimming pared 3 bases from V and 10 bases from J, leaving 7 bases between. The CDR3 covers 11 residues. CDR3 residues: CASSFRGEQFF. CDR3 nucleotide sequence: TGTGCCAGCAGCTTCCGAGGGGAGCAGTTCTTC.

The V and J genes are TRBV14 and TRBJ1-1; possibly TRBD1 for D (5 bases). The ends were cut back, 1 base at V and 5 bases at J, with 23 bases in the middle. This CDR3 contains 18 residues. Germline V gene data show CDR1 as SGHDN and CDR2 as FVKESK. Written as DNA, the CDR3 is TGTGCCAGCAGCCAAGGCCATTTTGTAGGCCCCGGGGGGACTGAAGCTTTCTTT. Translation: CASSQGHFVGPGGTEAFF.

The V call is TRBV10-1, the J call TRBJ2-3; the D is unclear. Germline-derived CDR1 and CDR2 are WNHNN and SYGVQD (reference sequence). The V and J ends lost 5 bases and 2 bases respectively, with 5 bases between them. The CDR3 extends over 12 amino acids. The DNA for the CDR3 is TGCGCCAGCAGTCCAAACACAGATACGCAGTATTTT. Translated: CASSPNTDTQYF.

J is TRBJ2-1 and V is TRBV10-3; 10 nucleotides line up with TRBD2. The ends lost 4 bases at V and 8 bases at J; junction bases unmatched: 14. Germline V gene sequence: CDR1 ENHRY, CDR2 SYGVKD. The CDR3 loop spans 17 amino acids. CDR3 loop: CAISAPTGTGTSDEQFF. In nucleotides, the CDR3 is TGTGCCATCAGTGCCCCAACCGGGACCGGGACTAGCGATGAGCAGTTCTTC.

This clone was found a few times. CDR3 residues: CASRFRQASNQPQHF. Here the CDR3 DNA reads TGTGCAAGTCGCTTCAGACAGGCGAGCAATCAGCCCCAGCATTTT. The J gene is TRBJ1-5, the V gene TRBV12-2; TRBD1 is the table's D call, not checked against the DNA. TRBV12-2 is a pseudogene. The CDR3 spans 15 residues.

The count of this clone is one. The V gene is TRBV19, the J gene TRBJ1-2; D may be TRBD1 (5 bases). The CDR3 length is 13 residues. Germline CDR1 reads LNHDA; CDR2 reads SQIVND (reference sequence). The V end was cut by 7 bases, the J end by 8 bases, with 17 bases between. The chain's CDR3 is CASKAGGLGGYTF. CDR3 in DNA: TGTGCCAGTAAGGCCGGGGGACTCGGCGGCTACACCTTC.

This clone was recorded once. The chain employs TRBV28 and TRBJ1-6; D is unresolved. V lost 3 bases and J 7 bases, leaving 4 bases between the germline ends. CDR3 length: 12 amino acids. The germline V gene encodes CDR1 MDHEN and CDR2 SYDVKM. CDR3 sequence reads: CASSLRNSPLHF. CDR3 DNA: TGTGCCAGCAGTTTGAGGAATTCACCCCTCCACTTT.

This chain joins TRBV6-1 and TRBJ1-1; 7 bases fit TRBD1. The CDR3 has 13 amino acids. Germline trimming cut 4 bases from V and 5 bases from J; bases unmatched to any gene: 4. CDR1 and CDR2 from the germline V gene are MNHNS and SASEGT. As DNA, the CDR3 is TGTGCCAGCAGTGCGGACAGGCTTACTGAAGCTTTCTTT. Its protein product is CASSADRLTEAFF.

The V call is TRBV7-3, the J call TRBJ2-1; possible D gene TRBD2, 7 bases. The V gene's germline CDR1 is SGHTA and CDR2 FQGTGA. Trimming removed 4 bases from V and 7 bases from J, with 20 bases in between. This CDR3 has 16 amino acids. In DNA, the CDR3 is TGTGCCAGCAGCTGGGGAGGGGTGGCAGGGGTTAATGAGCAGTTCTTC. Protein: CASSWGGVAGVNEQFF.

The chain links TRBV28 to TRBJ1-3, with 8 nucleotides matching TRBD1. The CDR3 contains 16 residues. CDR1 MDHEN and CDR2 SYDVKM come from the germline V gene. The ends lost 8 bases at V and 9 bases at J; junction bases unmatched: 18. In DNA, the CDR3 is TGTGCCAGCGCGACAGGGGACGACCTCATCGGCGGCACCATATATTTT. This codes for CASATGDDLIGGTIYF.

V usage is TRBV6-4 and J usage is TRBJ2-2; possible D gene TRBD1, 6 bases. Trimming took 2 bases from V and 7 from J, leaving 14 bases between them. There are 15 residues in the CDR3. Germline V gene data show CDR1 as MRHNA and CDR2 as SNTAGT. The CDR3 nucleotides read TGTGCCAGCAGTGACCAGGGGACGGGGATCGGGGAGCTGTTTTTT. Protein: CASSDQGTGIGELFF.

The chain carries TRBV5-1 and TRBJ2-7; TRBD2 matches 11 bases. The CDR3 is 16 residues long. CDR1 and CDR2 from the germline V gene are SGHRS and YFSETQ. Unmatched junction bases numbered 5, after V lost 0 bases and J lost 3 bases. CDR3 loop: CASSLVLAGGDYEQYF. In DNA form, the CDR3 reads TGCGCCAGCAGCTTGGTATTAGCGGGGGGGGACTACGAGCAGTACTTC.

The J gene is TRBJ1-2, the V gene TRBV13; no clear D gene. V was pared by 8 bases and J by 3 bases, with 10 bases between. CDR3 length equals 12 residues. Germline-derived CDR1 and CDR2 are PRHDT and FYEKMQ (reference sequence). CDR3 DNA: TGTGCCAGCCGCAGCGGGGACTATGGCTACACCTTC. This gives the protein CASRSGDYGYTF.

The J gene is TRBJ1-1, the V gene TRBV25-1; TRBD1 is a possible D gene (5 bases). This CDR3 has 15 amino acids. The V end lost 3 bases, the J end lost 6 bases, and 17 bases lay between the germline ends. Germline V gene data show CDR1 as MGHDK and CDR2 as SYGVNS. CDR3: CASSEPGREEAEAFF. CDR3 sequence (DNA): TGTGCCAGCAGTGAGCCCGGCAGGGAAGAGGCTGAAGCTTTCTTT.

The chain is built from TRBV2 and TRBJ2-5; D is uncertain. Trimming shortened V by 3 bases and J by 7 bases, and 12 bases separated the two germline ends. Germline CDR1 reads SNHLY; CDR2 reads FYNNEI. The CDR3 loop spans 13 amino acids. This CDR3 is CASSEGHLPTQYF. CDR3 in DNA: TGTGCCAGCAGTGAGGGCCATTTGCCGACCCAGTACTTC.

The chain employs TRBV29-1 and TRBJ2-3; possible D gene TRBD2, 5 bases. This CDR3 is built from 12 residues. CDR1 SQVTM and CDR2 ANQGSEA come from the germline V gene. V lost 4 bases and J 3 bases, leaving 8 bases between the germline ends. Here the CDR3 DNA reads TGCAGCGTTGCACGGGGAACAGATACGCAGTATTTT. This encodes CSVARGTDTQYF.

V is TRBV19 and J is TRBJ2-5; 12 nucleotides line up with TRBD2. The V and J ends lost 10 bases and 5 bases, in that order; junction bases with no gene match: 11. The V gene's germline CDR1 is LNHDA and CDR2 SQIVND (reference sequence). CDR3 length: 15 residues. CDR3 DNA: TGTGCCACAAGGACTAGCGGGGAGAAAAGGGAGACCCAGTACTTC. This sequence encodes CATRTSGEKRETQYF.

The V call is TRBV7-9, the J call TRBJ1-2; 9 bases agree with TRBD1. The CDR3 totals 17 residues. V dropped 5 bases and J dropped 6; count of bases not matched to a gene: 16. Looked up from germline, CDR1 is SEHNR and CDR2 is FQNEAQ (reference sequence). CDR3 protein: CASSPSGTGKLTNGYTF. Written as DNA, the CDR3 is TGTGCCAGCAGCCCATCCGGGACAGGGAAATTAACTAATGGCTACACCTTC. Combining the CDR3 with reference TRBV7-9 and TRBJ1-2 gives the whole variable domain DTGVSQNPRHKITKRGQNVTFRCDPISEHNRLYWYRQTLGQGPEFLTYFQNEAQLEKSRLLSDRFSAERPKGSFSTLEIQRTEQGDSAMYLCASSPSGTGKLTNGYTFGSGTRLTVV.

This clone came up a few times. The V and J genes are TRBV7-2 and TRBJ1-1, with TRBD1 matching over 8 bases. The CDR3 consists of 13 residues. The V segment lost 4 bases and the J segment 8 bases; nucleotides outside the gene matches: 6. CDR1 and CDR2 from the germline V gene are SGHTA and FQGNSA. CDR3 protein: CASSYRGKAEAFF. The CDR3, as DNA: TGTGCCAGCAGCTACAGGGGGAAAGCCGAAGCTTTCTTT.

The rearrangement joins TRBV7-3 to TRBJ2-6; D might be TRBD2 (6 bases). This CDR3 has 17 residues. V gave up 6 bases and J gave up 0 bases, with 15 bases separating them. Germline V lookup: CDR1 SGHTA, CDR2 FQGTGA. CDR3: CASSNNLGGSGANVLTF. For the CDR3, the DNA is TGTGCCAGCAGTAATAACTTGGGGGGCTCTGGGGCCAACGTCCTGACTTTC.

The CDR3 nucleotides are TGCGCCAGCAGATCCACAGGGAACACTGAAGCTTTCTTT. This codes for CASRSTGNTEAFF. The chain couples TRBV5-1 to TRBJ1-1; D is possibly TRBD1 (5 bases). Trimming removed 5 bases from V and 1 base from J, with 9 bases in between. This CDR3 region has 13 residues. Germline V gives CDR1 SGHRS, CDR2 YFSETQ. The whole variable domain, filled in from reference TRBV5-1 and TRBJ1-1, reads KAGVTQTPRYLIKTRGQQVTLSCSPISGHRSVSWYQQTPGQGLQFLFEYFSETQRNKGNFPGRFSGRQFSNSRSEMNVSTLELGDSALYLCASRSTGNTEAFFGQGTRLTVV.

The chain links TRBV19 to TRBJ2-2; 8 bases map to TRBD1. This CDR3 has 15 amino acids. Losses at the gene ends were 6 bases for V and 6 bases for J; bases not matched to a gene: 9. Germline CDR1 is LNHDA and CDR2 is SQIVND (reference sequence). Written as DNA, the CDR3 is TGTGCCAGTAGCGGACAGGGCTCTCTTGCCGGGGAGCTGTTTTTT. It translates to CASSGQGSLAGELFF.

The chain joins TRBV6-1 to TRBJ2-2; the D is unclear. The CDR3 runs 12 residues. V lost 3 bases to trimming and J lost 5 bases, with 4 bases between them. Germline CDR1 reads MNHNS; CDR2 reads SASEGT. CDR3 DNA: TGTGCCAGCAGTGACCCTACCGGGGAGCTGTTTTTT. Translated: CASSDPTGELFF.

CDR3 in amino acids: CASSTRAKTSSGANVLTF. The CDR3, as DNA: TGTGCCAGCAGCACCAGGGCTAAGACTAGCTCCGGGGCCAACGTCCTGACTTTC. V is TRBV11-2 and J is TRBJ2-6; 7 bases are a match to TRBD2. The germline CDR1 and CDR2 sequences are SGHAT and FQNNGV. V was clipped by 5 bases and J by 4 bases; unmatched bases: 14. The CDR3 has 18 amino acids.

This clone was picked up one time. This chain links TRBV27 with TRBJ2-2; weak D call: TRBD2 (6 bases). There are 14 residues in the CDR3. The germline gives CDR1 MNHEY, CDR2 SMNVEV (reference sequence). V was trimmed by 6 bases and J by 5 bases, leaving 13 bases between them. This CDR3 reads CASSLARITGELFF. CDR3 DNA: TGTGCCAGCAGCCTAGCGAGAATTACCGGGGAGCTGTTTTTT.

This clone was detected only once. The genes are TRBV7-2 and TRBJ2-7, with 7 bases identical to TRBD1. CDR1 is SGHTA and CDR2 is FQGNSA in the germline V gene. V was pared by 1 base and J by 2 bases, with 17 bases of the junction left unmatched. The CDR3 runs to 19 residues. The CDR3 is CASSLGDRPYFAQTYEQYF. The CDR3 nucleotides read TGTGCCAGCAGCTTAGGGGACAGACCCTACTTTGCGCAAACCTACGAGCAGTACTTC.

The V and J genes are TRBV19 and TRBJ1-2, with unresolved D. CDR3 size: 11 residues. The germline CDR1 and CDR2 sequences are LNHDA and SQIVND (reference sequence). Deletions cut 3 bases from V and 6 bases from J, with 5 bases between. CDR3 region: CASSIADGYTF. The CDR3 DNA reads TGTGCCAGTAGTATCGCGGATGGCTACACCTTC.

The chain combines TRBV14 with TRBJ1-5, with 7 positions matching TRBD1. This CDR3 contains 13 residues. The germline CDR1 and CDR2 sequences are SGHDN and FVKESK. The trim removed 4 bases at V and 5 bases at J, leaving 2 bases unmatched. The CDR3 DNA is TGTGCCAGCAGCCTCACAGGGGATCAGCCCCAGCATTTT. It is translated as CASSLTGDQPQHF. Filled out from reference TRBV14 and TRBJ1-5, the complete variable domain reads EAGVTQFPSHSVIEKGQTVTLRCDPISGHDNLYWYRRVMGKEIKFLLHFVKESKQDESGMPNNRFLAERTGGTYSTLKVQPAELEDSGVYFCASSLTGDQPQHFGDGTRLSIL.

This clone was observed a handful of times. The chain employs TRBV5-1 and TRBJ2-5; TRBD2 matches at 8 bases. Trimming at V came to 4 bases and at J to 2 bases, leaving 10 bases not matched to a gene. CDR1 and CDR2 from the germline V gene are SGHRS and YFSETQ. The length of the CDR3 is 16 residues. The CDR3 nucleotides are TGCGCCAGCAGCCCCTCCCCCACTAGCGGTCAAGAGACCCAGTACTTC. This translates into CASSPSPTSGQETQYF.